The next 5 T cell receptor beta chains were all read from a single sample in a study of blood T cell repertoires in COVID-19. Sequenced by immunoSEQ multiplex PCR; TCRdb stores in-frame clones only, minus some. The data hold more than 200,000 clones, with less than 90% observed a single time. Sequencing input: peripheral blood. Receptors originate from a man aged 55 to 70 with acute or convalescent COVID-19.

The chain recombines TRBV11-3 with TRBJ2-7, with D tentatively TRBD2 (5 bases). The CDR3 covers 14 residues. V gave up 5 bases and J gave up 0 bases, with 11 bases separating them. Germline-derived CDR1 and CDR2 are SGHNT and YENEEA. CDR3 residues: CASSGGESSYEQYF. The CDR3 bases are TGTGCCAGCAGCGGAGGAGAGAGCTCCTACGAGCAGTACTTC.

The chain carries TRBV14 and TRBJ1-1; D gene uncertain. The CDR3 extends over 15 amino acids. The V and J ends lost 4 bases and 0 bases respectively, with 12 bases between them. CDR1 SGHDN and CDR2 FVKESK come from the germline V gene. CDR3 residues: CASSPPRFMNTEAFF. The CDR3 nucleotides are TGTGCCAGCAGCCCTCCCCGGTTCATGAACACTGAAGCTTTCTTT.

The chain recombines TRBV29-1 with TRBJ2-3; D call uncertain. The V gene's germline CDR1 is SQVTM and CDR2 ANQGSEA. CDR3 size: 11 residues. V was pared by 7 bases and J by 2 bases, with 7 bases between. DNA for the CDR3: TGCAGCGCCAAGCTCACAGATACGCAGTATTTT. Protein product: CSAKLTDTQYF.

The chain has TRBV11-2 and TRBJ1-3; D remains ambiguous. Trimming removed 5 bases at V and 5 bases at J, with 13 bases between. The CDR3 runs 14 residues. Germline CDR1 reads SGHAT; CDR2 reads FQNNGV. The CDR3 sequence: CASSRSLSRNTIYF. The DNA of the CDR3 is TGTGCCAGCAGCCGCAGTCTCAGTCGAAACACCATATATTTT.

This clone was seen only once. This chain joins TRBV5-1 and TRBJ1-1; D is unresolved. Per germline, CDR1 SGHRS and CDR2 YFSETQ. V dropped 1 base and J dropped 4 bases, with 11 bases sitting between them. The CDR3 is made up of 14 amino acids. The CDR3 coding sequence is TGCGCCAGCAGCTTGCGGGGTCTTGGCACTGAAGCTTTCTTT. Its protein is CASSLRGLGTEAFF.